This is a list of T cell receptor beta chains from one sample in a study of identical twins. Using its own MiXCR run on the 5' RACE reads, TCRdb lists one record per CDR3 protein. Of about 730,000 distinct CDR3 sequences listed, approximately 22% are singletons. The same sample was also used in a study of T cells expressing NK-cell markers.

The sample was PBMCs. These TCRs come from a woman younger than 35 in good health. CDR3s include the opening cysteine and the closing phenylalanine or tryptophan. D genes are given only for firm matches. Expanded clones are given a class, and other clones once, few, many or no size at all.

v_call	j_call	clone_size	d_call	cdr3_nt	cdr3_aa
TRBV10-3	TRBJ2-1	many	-	TGTGCCATCAGTGAGTCAAAGGAACGGGGAGGCCATGAGCAGTTCTTC	CAISESKERGGHEQFF
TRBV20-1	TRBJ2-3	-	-	TGCAGTGCTAGGGGGCGGGGGCCGGGCGATACGCAGTATTTT	CSARGRGPGDTQYF
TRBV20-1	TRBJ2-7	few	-	TGCAGTACCATGACTTACTCCTACGAGCAGTACTTC	CSTMTYSYEQYF
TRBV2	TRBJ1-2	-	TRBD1	TGTGCCAGCAGGATGGAGACAGGGAGAGGCTACACCTTC	CASRMETGRGYTF
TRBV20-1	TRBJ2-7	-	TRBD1	TGCAGTGCTACTGGGGACAGAGGCTACGAGCAGTACTTC	CSATGDRGYEQYF
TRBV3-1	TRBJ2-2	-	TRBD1	TGTGCCAGCAGCCCCTGGACAGGGGGCACCGGGGAGCTGTTTTTT	CASSPWTGGTGELFF
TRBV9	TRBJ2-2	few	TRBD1	TGTGCCAGCAGCACGCGGACAGGGTCGGCCGGGGAGCTGTTTTTT	CASSTRTGSAGELFF
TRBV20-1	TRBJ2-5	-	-	TGCAGTGCTGTCCGGAGGGGACAAGAGACCCAGTACTTC	CSAVRRGQETQYF
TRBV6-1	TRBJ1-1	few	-	TGTGCCAGCAGTGAGAGGGAGGGGGGGAACACTGAAGCTTTCTTT	CASSEREGGNTEAFF
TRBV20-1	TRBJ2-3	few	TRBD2	TGCAGTGCTGCGGGGGTTAGCACAGATACGCAGTATTTT	CSAAGVSTDTQYF
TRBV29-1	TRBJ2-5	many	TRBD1	TGCAGCGTTGAAGCCTTACAGGACAGGACAAAAGAGACCCAGTACTTC	CSVEALQDRTKETQYF
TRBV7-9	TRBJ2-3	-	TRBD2	TGTGCCAGCAGCCGAAGGTTCGGGGGGGCCGAAGATACGCAGTATTTT	CASSRRFGGAEDTQYF
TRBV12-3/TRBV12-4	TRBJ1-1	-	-	TGTGCCAGCAGTGTCATGGGGGGCGCGTCAGCTTTCTTT	CASSVMGGASAFF
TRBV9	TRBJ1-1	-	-	TGTGCCAGCAGCCCAAGAGGGGTGGGGGGGATGAACACTGAAGCTTTCTTT	CASSPRGVGGMNTEAFF
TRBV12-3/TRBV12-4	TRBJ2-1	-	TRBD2	TGTGCCAGCAGTAACAGACTAGCGGTATGGGATGAGCAGTTCTTC	CASSNRLAVWDEQFF
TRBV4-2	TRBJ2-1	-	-	TGTGCCAGCAGTCAAAGGGGACACCCGACCTACAATGAGCAGTTCTTC	CASSQRGHPTYNEQFF
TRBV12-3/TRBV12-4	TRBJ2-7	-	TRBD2	TGTGCCAGCAGTCCTAGGACTCGAGTTAGCGGGATTCCCTCCTACGAGCAGTACTTC	CASSPRTRVSGIPSYEQYF
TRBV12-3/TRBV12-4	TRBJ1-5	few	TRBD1	TGTGCCAGCACCCCGGGACAGGACAATCAGCCCCAGCATTTT	CASTPGQDNQPQHF
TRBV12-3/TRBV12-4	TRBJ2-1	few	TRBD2	TGTGCCAGCCGTCTAGCGGGCCTTGAGCAGTTCTTC	CASRLAGLEQFF
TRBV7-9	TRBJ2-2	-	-	TGTGCCAGCAGCTTACCCCACAGTACTACGAACACCGGGGAGCTGTTTTTT	CASSLPHSTTNTGELFF
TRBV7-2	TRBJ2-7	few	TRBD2	TGTGCCAGCAGCGATCCTAGCGGGAGCTCCTACGAGCAGTACTTC	CASSDPSGSSYEQYF
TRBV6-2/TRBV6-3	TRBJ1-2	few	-	TGTGCCAGCAGTTACTCGGCAGCTTTCTATGGCTACACCTTC	CASSYSAAFYGYTF
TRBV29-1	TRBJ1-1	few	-	TGCAGCGTTGTTTCAAACAGGGAAGCTTTCTTT	CSVVSNREAFF
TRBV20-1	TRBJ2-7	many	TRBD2	TGCAGTGCTAGTTCTACTAGCGGGGCCCCCTACGAGCAGTACTTC	CSASSTSGAPYEQYF
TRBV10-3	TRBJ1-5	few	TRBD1	TGTGCCACCGCCGGGACAGGGCAACAGCCCCAGCATTTT	CATAGTGQQPQHF
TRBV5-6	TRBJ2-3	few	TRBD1	TGTGCCAGCAGCCCCGGACAGGGAGTAACAGATACGCAGTATTTT	CASSPGQGVTDTQYF
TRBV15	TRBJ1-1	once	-	TGTGCCACCAGCAGTGGGGACCGAGGTGAACGGACTGAAGCTTTCTTT	CATSSGDRGERTEAFF
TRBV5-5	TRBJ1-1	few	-	TGTGCCAGCAGCTTGAGGAGTACGGGCACTGAAGCTTTCTTT	CASSLRSTGTEAFF
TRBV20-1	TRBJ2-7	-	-	TGCAGTGCTCTAAGGCCGACGGGACGAGGTTTCTACGAGCAGTACTTC	CSALRPTGRGFYEQYF
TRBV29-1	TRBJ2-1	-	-	TGCAGCGTTGGCATCTCCGGGACTCTTAATGAGCAGTTCTTC	CSVGISGTLNEQFF
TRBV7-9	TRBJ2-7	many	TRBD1	TGTGCCAGCAGCACCGGGACAGGGGTAAAAGAGCAGTACTTC	CASSTGTGVKEQYF
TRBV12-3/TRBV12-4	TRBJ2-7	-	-	TGTGCCAGCTGTAGATCAACCTCCTCCTACGAGCAGTACTTC	CASCRSTSSYEQYF
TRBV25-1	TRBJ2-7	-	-	TGTGCCAGCACCGACGACAGGAGCTCCTACGAGCAGTACTTC	CASTDDRSSYEQYF
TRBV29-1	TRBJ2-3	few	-	TGCAGCGTTGTTGGGTCGGCGGAAGGATCAGATACGCAGTATTTT	CSVVGSAEGSDTQYF
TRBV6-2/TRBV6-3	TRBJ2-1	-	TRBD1	TGTGCCAGCAGTTACTGGACAGGGGGTAGTGATGAGCAGTTCTTC	CASSYWTGGSDEQFF
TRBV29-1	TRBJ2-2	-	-	TGCAGCGTTGGCAGGACGAACACCGGGGAGCTGTTTTTT	CSVGRTNTGELFF
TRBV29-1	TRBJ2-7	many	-	TGCAGTACGATCCGGGACCGAGGCGAGCAGTACTTC	CSTIRDRGEQYF
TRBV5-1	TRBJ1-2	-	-	TGCGCCAGCAGCTTGACGACGCAGGCACACGGCTACACCTTC	CASSLTTQAHGYTF
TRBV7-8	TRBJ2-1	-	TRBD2	TGTGCCAGCAGCCCACAGACTAGCCCCAATGAGCAGTTCTTC	CASSPQTSPNEQFF
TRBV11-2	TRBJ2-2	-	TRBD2	TGTGCCAGCAGCCCGCGACTAGCGGGAGACCTGAACACCGGGGAGCTGTTTTTT	CASSPRLAGDLNTGELFF
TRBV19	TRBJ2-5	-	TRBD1	TGTGCCAGTAGTACTCAAACAGGGGGCGGTGAGACCCAGTACTTC	CASSTQTGGGETQYF
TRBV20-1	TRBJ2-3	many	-	TGCAGTGCTCCTCACGGACCGAGTAGAAGTTACACAGATACGCAGTATTTT	CSAPHGPSRSYTDTQYF
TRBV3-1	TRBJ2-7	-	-	TGTGCCAGCAGCCCCCGCGGTCAAGGTGGCGATATGGCGCAGTACTTC	CASSPRGQGGDMAQYF
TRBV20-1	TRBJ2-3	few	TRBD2	TGCAGTGTTAGAGTAGCGCGGGAGGACACAGATACGCAGTATTTT	CSVRVAREDTDTQYF
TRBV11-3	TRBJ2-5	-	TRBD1	TGTGCCAGCAGCTTAAGGGGGCCAGAGACCCAGTACTTC	CASSLRGPETQYF
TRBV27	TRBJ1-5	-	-	TGTGCCAGCAGTTTAAATAGTCAGATGAATCAGCCCCAGCATTTT	CASSLNSQMNQPQHF
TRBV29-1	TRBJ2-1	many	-	TGCAGCGTTGCAGGGGCCTCCTACAATGAGCAGTTCTTC	CSVAGASYNEQFF
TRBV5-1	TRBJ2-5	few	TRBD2	TGCGCCACGGGGGAGGGCCAAGAGACCCAGTACTTC	CATGEGQETQYF
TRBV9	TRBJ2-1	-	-	TGTGCCAGCAGCGTCGTGGCAGGGTCGGATGAGCAGTTCTTC	CASSVVAGSDEQFF
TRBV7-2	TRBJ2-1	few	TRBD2	TGTGCCAGCAGCTCCCGACTCGGGGAGGGGTTCTTC	CASSSRLGEGFF
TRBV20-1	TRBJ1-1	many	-	TGCAGTGCTAGTGACACTGAAGCTTTCTTT	CSASDTEAFF
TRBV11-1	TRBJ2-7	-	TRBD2	TGTGCCAGCAGCTTCGATCTAGCGGGACCCTCTCTTCCTTACGAGCAGTACTTC	CASSFDLAGPSLPYEQYF
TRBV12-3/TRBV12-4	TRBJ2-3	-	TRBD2	TGTGCCAGCAGTTTGCGGACTAGCGCCTCAGATACGCAGTATTTT	CASSLRTSASDTQYF
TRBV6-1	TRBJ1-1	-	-	TGTGCCAGCAGAGAGGGGAGTTCGACAGGATTGAGAGGTGAAGCTTTCTTT	CASREGSSTGLRGEAFF
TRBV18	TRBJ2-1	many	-	TGTGCCAGCTCAACGACCGGGACTTCCTACAATGAGCAGTTCTTC	CASSTTGTSYNEQFF
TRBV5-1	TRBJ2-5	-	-	TGCGCCAGCAGCTTGGGTGGGCTTGTAGGACTGCAAGAGACCCAGTACTTC	CASSLGGLVGLQETQYF
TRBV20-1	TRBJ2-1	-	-	TGCAGTGCTAGAAAAGTTGATATCCGGGACTTCCTCGGCAATGAGCAGTTCTTC	CSARKVDIRDFLGNEQFF